The 29 T cell receptor beta chains in this list originate from one sample, sequenced in a study of blood T cell repertoires in COVID-19 (dated by TCRdb to the early 2020s). The library was made by the immunoSEQ multiplex PCR assay. Not all clones reach the TCRdb copy of this immuneACCESS table, which keeps in-frame sequences only. Checked studies attribute under half of the gap to unresolved V genes and leave the rest unexplained. Present in this sample are some 190,000 clones, roughly 89% of which were seen just once. Jointly, the top ten make up around 2% of the sample. Sequences were obtained from PBMCs or T cells enriched from blood (not recorded which). The source is a woman aged 40 to 50 with acute COVID-19.

The chain combines TRBV28 with TRBJ1-1, with 9 bases aligning to TRBD1. V shed 7 bases and J 2 bases; nucleotides not matched to a gene: 5. The CDR3 runs to 14 residues. From germline, CDR1 is MDHEN and CDR2 SYDVKM. The CDR3 protein is CASTYRGQNTEAFF. CDR3 in DNA: TGTGCCAGCACCTACAGGGGGCAAAACACTGAAGCTTTCTTT. The full variable domain, completed using reference TRBV28 and TRBJ1-1, is DVKVTQSSRYLVKRTGEKVFLECVQDMDHENMFWYRQDPGLGLRLIYFSYDVKMKEKGDIPEGYSVSREKKERFSLILESASTNQTSMYLCASTYRGQNTEAFFGQGTRLTVV.

The chain has TRBV4-2 and TRBJ2-2; D is possibly TRBD1 (5 bases). CDR1 is LGHNA, CDR2 YNFKEQ, per germline. This CDR3 has 15 amino acids. V lost 1 base and J lost 7, with 13 bases in between. This CDR3 reads CASSQGGRVGGELFF. Written as DNA, the CDR3 is TGTGCCAGCAGCCAAGGTGGCAGGGTAGGCGGGGAGCTGTTTTTT.

The chain is built from TRBV5-1 and TRBJ1-2; a weak D match, TRBD1 (5 bases). The CDR3 consists of 16 residues. Germline V CDR1 and CDR2: SGHRS, YFSETQ. The V end lost 0 bases, the J end lost 6 bases, and 18 bases lay between the germline ends. CDR3 in amino acids: CASSLARVRGYDGYTF. In DNA form, the CDR3 reads TGCGCCAGCAGCTTGGCGCGTGTAAGGGGCTACGATGGCTACACCTTC.

This clone was recorded once. V gene TRBV19 combines with J gene TRBJ1-5; D ambiguous. Per germline, CDR1 LNHDA and CDR2 SQIVND (reference sequence). The length of the CDR3 is 16 residues. Trimming removed 3 bases from V and 3 bases from J, with 15 bases in between. CDR3 region: CASSIRVQTNNQPQHF. As DNA, the CDR3 is TGTGCCAGTAGTATTCGGGTCCAGACGAACAATCAGCCCCAGCATTTT.

Turning to this clone: Being one base from a much bigger clone, this may be a read error. The CDR3 reads CASSMVWQGTSGANVLTF. The CDR3 DNA is TGTGCCAGTAGTATGGTCTGGCAGGGCACCTCTGGGGCCAACGTCCTGACTTTC. The chain recombines TRBV19 with TRBJ2-6, with TRBD1 as a possible D gene (5 bases). In germline, CDR1 is LNHDA, CDR2 SQIVND (reference sequence). V lost 3 bases, J lost 0 bases, and 15 bases lay in between. The CDR3 consists of 18 residues.

The rearrangement joins TRBV9 to TRBJ1-4; no firm D call. The length of the CDR3 is 15 residues. The V end was cut by 4 bases, the J end by 6 bases, with 16 bases between. Germline assignment: CDR1 SGDLS and CDR2 YYNGEE. The CDR3 DNA follows: TGTGCCAGCAGCTCCACTACTATGGGTTATGAAAAACTGTTTTTT. It yields the protein CASSSTTMGYEKLFF.

The J gene is TRBJ1-5, the V gene TRBV15, with D uncertain. Germline CDR1 LNHNV, CDR2 YYDKDF (reference sequence). The CDR3 loop spans 14 amino acids. With 1 base removed from V and 6 bases from J, the gap between germline ends came to 10 bases. The CDR3 DNA is TGTGCCACCAGCAGAGTCAAAGGGAGTCAGCCCCAGCATTTT. Translating it yields CATSRVKGSQPQHF.

The chain uses TRBV9 and TRBJ1-5, with TRBD1 identical over 9 bases. The germline CDR1 and CDR2 sequences are SGDLS and YYNGEE. The CDR3 covers 15 residues. The V and J ends lost 4 bases and 3 bases, in that order; junction bases with no gene match: 5. CDR3 loop: CASSTTGGYNQPQHF. The CDR3, as DNA: TGTGCCAGCAGCACAACAGGGGGCTACAATCAGCCCCAGCATTTT.

A word on this clone: At one end, the junction sequence differs from germline, possibly due to a read error. The same CDR3 arises from other DNA sequences in this sample as well. The genes are TRBV14 and TRBJ1-1; no definite D call. The V gene's germline CDR1 is SGHDN and CDR2 FVKESK. The length of the CDR3 is 14 residues. The CDR3 DNA is TGTGCCAGCAGTCAAGCAGGTATGAACACTGAAGCTTTCTTT. Encoded protein: CASSQAGMNTEAFF.

The chain carries TRBV2 and TRBJ1-1, with TRBD1 matching 7 bases. The V and J ends lost 10 bases and 5 bases, in that order; junction bases with no gene match: 10. The CDR3 length is 13 residues. Germline V CDR1 and CDR2: SNHLY, FYNNEI. The chain's CDR3 is CATQGDLSTEAFF. The CDR3 DNA follows: TGTGCCACCCAGGGGGATTTGTCAACTGAAGCTTTCTTT.

This chain connects TRBV4-2 to TRBJ2-3; 7 bases are a match to TRBD2. The length of the CDR3 is 16 residues. From germline, CDR1 is LGHNA and CDR2 YNFKEQ. Trimming took 3 bases from V and 0 from J; bases not matched to a gene: 6. The CDR3 region is CASSHGGSGSTDTQYF. The CDR3, as DNA: TGTGCCAGCAGCCATGGTGGTAGCGGGAGCACAGATACGCAGTATTTT.

The chain couples TRBV12-5 to TRBJ1-5; D is ambiguous. V lost 3 bases and J lost 7, with 22 bases in between. Per the germline V gene, CDR1 is LGHNT and CDR2 is FRNRAP. CDR3 size: 17 residues. Here the CDR3 reads CASGFGWAGLFVQPQHF. The CDR3 coding sequence is TGTGCTAGTGGTTTTGGGTGGGCGGGGTTGTTTGTACAGCCCCAGCATTTT. Full variable domain (remainder filled in from reference TRBV12-5 and TRBJ1-5): DARVTQTPRHKVTEMGQEVTMRCQPILGHNTVFWYRQTMMQGLELLAYFRNRAPLDDSGMPKDRFSAEMPDATLATLKIQPSEPRDSAVYFCASGFGWAGLFVQPQHFGDGTRLSIL.

The V and J genes are TRBV5-4 and TRBJ2-7, with 8 bases identical to TRBD1. There are 13 residues in the CDR3. Trimming cost V 4 bases and J 5 bases; bases outside gene matches: 5. Germline CDR1 is SGHNT and CDR2 is YYREEE (reference sequence). CDR3 in DNA: TGTGCCAGCAGCCGGGACAGGAATGACGAGCAGTACTTC. Its protein product is CASSRDRNDEQYF.

This chain connects TRBV27 to TRBJ2-3, with TRBD2 matching over 12 bases. V lost 9 bases to trimming and J lost 4 bases; unmatched junction nucleotides: 5. CDR1 MNHEY and CDR2 SMNVEV come from the germline V gene (reference sequence). The CDR3 spans 14 residues. The CDR3 protein is CASQLAGGPDTQYF. As DNA, the CDR3 is TGTGCCAGTCAACTAGCGGGGGGCCCAGATACGCAGTATTTT.

The table lists this clone with a count of one. V gene TRBV18 combines with J gene TRBJ1-2; tentative D call: TRBD1 (5 bases). Per the germline V gene, CDR1 is KGHSH and CDR2 is LQKENI. The CDR3 has 14 residues. V was clipped by 4 bases and J by 0 bases, with 9 bases between them. CDR3 DNA: TGTGCCAGCTCACGGCAGGGAACTAACTATGGCTACACCTTC. It translates to CASSRQGTNYGYTF.

The V and J genes are TRBV4-2 and TRBJ1-6; 9 bases line up with TRBD1. V lost 1 base to trimming and J lost 1 base; unmatched junction nucleotides: 5. Germline assignment: CDR1 LGHNA and CDR2 YNFKEQ. CDR3 length equals 18 residues. CDR3 loop: CASSQGEQGASYNSPLHF. The CDR3 DNA reads TGTGCCAGCAGCCAAGGAGAACAGGGGGCGTCCTATAATTCACCCCTCCACTTT.

The chain has TRBV29-1 and TRBJ1-2, with D unclear. The CDR3 extends over 12 amino acids. Trimming cost V 1 base and J 4 bases, with 7 bases left between them. Germline lookup yields CDR1 SQVTM and CDR2 ANQGSEA. Here the CDR3 DNA reads TGCAGCGTTGAAGGCAGGCTCTATGGCTACACCTTC. It is translated as CSVEGRLYGYTF.

V gene TRBV3-1 (or the pseudogene TRBV3-2) combines with J gene TRBJ2-5, with a possible D match to TRBD1 (6 bases). The V and J ends lost 2 bases and 1 base respectively, with 11 bases between them. Germline assignment: CDR1 LGHDT and CDR2 YNNKEL (reference sequence). This CDR3 comprises 15 residues. DNA of the CDR3: TGTGCCAGCAGCCAAATGGTGGGGGCCCAAGAGACCCAGTACTTC. This gives the protein CASSQMVGAQETQYF.

The rearrangement uses TRBV9 and TRBJ2-3; a weak D match, TRBD2 (6 bases). CDR1 SGDLS and CDR2 YYNGEE come from the germline V gene. This CDR3 contains 17 residues. Trimming stripped 4 bases from V and 1 base from J, with 19 bases between. CDR3 sequence (DNA): TGTGCCAGCAGCCCCGGCCCCGCGGGCGGGGGCACAGATACGCAGTATTTT. Translating gives CASSPGPAGGGTDTQYF. The full variable domain, rest sourced from reference TRBV9 and TRBJ2-3, is DSGVTQTPKHLITATGQRVTLRCSPRSGDLSVYWYQQSLDQGLQFLIQYYNGEERAKGNILERFSAQQFPDLHSELNLSSLELGDSALYFCASSPGPAGGGTDTQYFGPGTRLTVL.

This rearrangement joins TRBV4-1 to TRBJ2-1, with 11 bases aligning to TRBD1. The ends lost 3 bases at V and 7 bases at J; junction bases unmatched: 5. Germline V CDR1 and CDR2: MGHRA, YSYEKL. The CDR3 has 15 amino acids. The CDR3 sequence: CASSQDGQGANEQFF. DNA of the CDR3: TGCGCCAGCAGCCAGGACGGACAGGGGGCTAATGAGCAGTTCTTC.

V and J are TRBV30 and TRBJ2-7; 9 nucleotides match TRBD2. The junction had 4 bases not matched to a gene; V was cut back by 2 bases and J by 5 bases. This CDR3 is built from 13 residues. Germline V gene lookup returns CDR1 GTSNPN and CDR2 SVGIG (reference sequence). The CDR3 region has the DNA TGTGCCTGGAGTTACGCGGGAGGGCACGAGCAGTACTTC. Translating it yields CAWSYAGGHEQYF.

The genes are TRBV5-4 and TRBJ2-5; 9 bases match TRBD1. Germline lookup yields CDR1 SGHNT and CDR2 YYREEE (reference sequence). Trimming took 4 bases from V and 7 from J; bases not matched to a gene: 11. There are 15 residues in the CDR3. The CDR3 DNA follows: TGTGCCAGCAGCCTCGCGACAGGGGGATCTGGGACCCAGTACTTC. Amino acid sequence: CASSLATGGSGTQYF.

The rearrangement links TRBV27 to TRBJ1-5, with D possibly being TRBD1 (5 bases). CDR1 MNHEY and CDR2 SMNVEV come from the germline V gene (reference sequence). V lost 8 bases and J lost 5, with 13 bases in between. This CDR3 contains 13 residues. The CDR3 region has the DNA TGTGCCAGCGCCAGAGACAGTTATCAGCCCCAGCATTTT. Encoded protein: CASARDSYQPQHF.

The V and J genes are TRBV9 and TRBJ1-3; 7 bases align to TRBD1. With 0 bases clipped from V and 1 base from J, the junction kept 7 bases outside the gene matches. Germline V gene lookup returns CDR1 SGDLS and CDR2 YYNGEE. This CDR3 is built from 17 residues. DNA for the CDR3: TGTGCCAGCAGCGTAGACGACAGGGTGTGGTCTGGAAACACCATATATTTT. This sequence encodes CASSVDDRVWSGNTIYF.

This clone appeared a single time. The CDR3: CASSPSTGPNTEAFF. CDR3 in DNA: TGTGCCAGCAGCCCCTCGACAGGGCCGAACACTGAAGCTTTCTTT. The V gene is TRBV5-4, the J gene TRBJ1-1; TRBD1 matches 7 bases. Losses at the gene ends were 4 bases for V and 1 base for J; bases not matched to a gene: 7. The CDR3 totals 15 residues. Germline CDR1 reads SGHNT; CDR2 reads YYREEE (reference sequence).

The V call is TRBV19, the J call TRBJ2-1, with TRBD2 matching 9 bases. Germline CDR1 LNHDA, CDR2 SQIVND (reference sequence). J lost 2 bases, V lost 8 bases, and 7 bases had no gene match. The CDR3 contains 15 residues. CDR3 DNA sequence: TGTGCCAGTGGGGAAGCGGGGGGCCCCTACAATGAGCAGTTCTTC. Protein sequence: CASGEAGGPYNEQFF.

V and J are TRBV13 and TRBJ2-7, with D unresolved. V was trimmed by 1 base and J by 6 bases, leaving 7 bases between them. There are 12 residues in the CDR3. Germline V lookup: CDR1 PRHDT, CDR2 FYEKMQ (reference sequence). This CDR3 is CASSLADFEQYF. CDR3 bases: TGTGCCAGCAGCTTAGCCGACTTCGAGCAGTACTTC.

The chain carries TRBV6-5 and TRBJ2-3, with a weak D call TRBD2 (6 bases). This CDR3 comprises 11 residues. V lost 6 bases and J 13 bases, leaving 14 bases between the germline ends. The germline V gene encodes CDR1 MNHEY and CDR2 SVGAGI. CDR3 region: CASRGGGREYF. The CDR3 nucleotides are TGTGCCAGCAGGGGAGGAGGACGGGAGTATTTT.

The chain couples TRBV12-5 to TRBJ2-3, with D uncertain. The germline V and J ends were trimmed by 3 bases and 0 bases, with 4 bases remaining between them. The CDR3 spans 13 residues. CDR1 is LGHNT, CDR2 FRNRAP, per germline. CDR3 coding DNA: TGTGCTAGTGGTTTTTCTAGCACAGATACGCAGTATTTT. Residues: CASGFSSTDTQYF.